Listed here are 6 T cell receptor beta chains from one sample, sequenced in a study of CDR3 diversity in severe acne (dated by TCRdb to the late 2010s). Libraries were made using PCR. Sequencing instrument: Illumina HiSeq 2000. TCRdb reran the public reads through fastp at Q25 and MiXCR, keeping productive beta chains. Rows with one shared CDR3 protein collapse into an entry with the most common genes and DNA. A total of approximately 90,000 distinct CDR3 sequences appear in this sample, under 55% of them only once. The biggest ten clones account for roughly 10% of the sample. The sample comprised blood. Receptor source: a male donor with severe acne vulgaris.

This clonotype was observed many times. The chain couples TRBV20-1 to TRBJ1-1; D possibly corresponds to TRBD1 (5 bases). The CDR3 contains 16 residues. Germline values: CDR1 DFQATT, CDR2 SNEGSKA (reference sequence). V dropped 5 bases and J dropped 5 bases, with 24 bases sitting between them. CDR3 nucleotide sequence: TGCAGTGCTCCGAAAGAGGGACGATGGAGGGCTACTGAAGCTTTCTTT. It codes for CSAPKEGRWRATEAFF.

V is TRBV5-1 and J is TRBJ2-7, with 9 bases aligning to TRBD2. Germline V gene lookup returns CDR1 SGHRS and CDR2 YFSETQ. V lost 0 bases, J lost 2 bases, and 0 bases stayed unmatched. CDR3 size: 14 residues. The CDR3 sequence: CASSLGGRAYEQYF. The CDR3, as DNA: TGCGCCAGCAGCTTGGGCGGGAGGGCCTACGAGCAGTACTTC. The full variable domain, rest sourced from reference TRBV5-1 and TRBJ2-7, is KAGVTQTPRYLIKTRGQQVTLSCSPISGHRSVSWYQQTPGQGLQFLFEYFSETQRNKGNFPGRFSGRQFSNSRSEMNVSTLELGDSALYLCASSLGGRAYEQYFGPGTRLTVT.

Only a few counts were recorded for this clonotype. At one of its ends the junction is not consistent with the germline gene, which may arise from a read error. The chain employs TRBV29-1 and TRBJ2-5; possibly TRBD2 for D (6 bases). The CDR3 loop spans 12 amino acids. CDR1 is SQVTM and CDR2 is ANQGSEA in the germline V gene. CDR3: CSVGRDQETQYF. The CDR3 DNA reads as TGCAGCGTCGGGCGGGACCAAGAGACTCAGTACTTC.

Comment on this clonotype: The junction does not match germline at one end; this may be a read error. This chain connects TRBV29-1 to TRBJ1-1; D remains unclear. Germline V gene data show CDR1 as SQVTM and CDR2 as ANQGSEA. This CDR3 region has 12 residues. DNA of the CDR3: TGCGGCGTTGCTCGGCTGAACACTGAAGCTTTCTTT. It yields the protein CGVARLNTEAFF.

CDR3 sequence reads: CASSIIWGINEQFF. The DNA for the CDR3 is TGTGCCAGTAGTATTATTTGGGGGATCAATGAGCAGTTCTTC. This chain joins TRBV19 and TRBJ2-1, with D perhaps being TRBD1 or TRBD2 (5 bases each). Germline CDR1 is LNHDA and CDR2 is SQIVND (reference sequence). Trimming shortened V by 3 bases and J by 6 bases, and 12 bases separated the two germline ends. The CDR3 is 14 amino acids.

The rearrangement links TRBV27 to TRBJ2-7, with TRBD1 matching over 7 bases. The V gene end was trimmed by 5 bases and the J gene end by 3 bases; junction bases not matched to a gene: 7. This CDR3 has 14 residues. The germline CDR1 and CDR2 sequences are MNHEY and SMNVEV (reference sequence). This CDR3 reads CASSTGQAFYEQYF. In DNA form, the CDR3 reads TGTGCCAGCAGTACAGGACAGGCATTCTACGAGCAGTACTTC.